One TCR beta chain is described in this entry. Per the original methods: Amplified reference gene primers provided the basis for estimating nucleated cell counts. Profiled with immunoSEQ multiplex PCR; TCRdb holds only in-frame clones, not every one. The V and J calls and clone size were taken over from that table, and D and trimming were inferred from the DNA. The table records fewer than 85,000 clones, more than 60% of them present only once. The source of the sample is a study of blood T cell repertoires in COVID-19. Study-level information: Donors in the United States, Italy and Spain gave samples during acute or convalescent COVID-19. Sample material is recorded as cDNA or gDNA derived from T cells, B-cell-depleted T cells, or PBMCs.

The germline V gene encodes CDR1 SQVTM and CDR2 ANQGSEA. V dropped 7 bases and J dropped 3; count of bases not matched to a gene: 5. CDR3 length: 13 residues. The source material was peripheral blood. The V gene is TRBV29-1, the J gene TRBJ2-7; 11 bases match TRBD1. This receptor was identified in a man in his fifties or sixties with acute or convalescent COVID-19. CDR3 sequence reads: CSATGTGGYEQYF. As DNA, the CDR3 is TGCAGCGCGACGGGGACAGGGGGCTACGAGCAGTACTTC.